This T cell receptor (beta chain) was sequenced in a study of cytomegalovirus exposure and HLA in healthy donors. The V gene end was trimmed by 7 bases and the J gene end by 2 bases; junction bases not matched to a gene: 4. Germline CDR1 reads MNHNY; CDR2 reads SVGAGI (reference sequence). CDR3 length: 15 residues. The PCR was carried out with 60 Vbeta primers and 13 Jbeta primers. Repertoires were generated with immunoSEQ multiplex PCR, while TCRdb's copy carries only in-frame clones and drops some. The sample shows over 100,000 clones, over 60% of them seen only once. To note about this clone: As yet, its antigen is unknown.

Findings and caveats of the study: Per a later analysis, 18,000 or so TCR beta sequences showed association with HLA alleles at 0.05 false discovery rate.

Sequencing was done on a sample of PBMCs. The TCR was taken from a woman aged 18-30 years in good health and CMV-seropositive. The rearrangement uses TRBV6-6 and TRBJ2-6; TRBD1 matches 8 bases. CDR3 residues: CASISDRAGANVLTF. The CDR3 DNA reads TGTGCCAGCATTTCGGACAGGGCTGGGGCCAACGTCCTGACTTTC.